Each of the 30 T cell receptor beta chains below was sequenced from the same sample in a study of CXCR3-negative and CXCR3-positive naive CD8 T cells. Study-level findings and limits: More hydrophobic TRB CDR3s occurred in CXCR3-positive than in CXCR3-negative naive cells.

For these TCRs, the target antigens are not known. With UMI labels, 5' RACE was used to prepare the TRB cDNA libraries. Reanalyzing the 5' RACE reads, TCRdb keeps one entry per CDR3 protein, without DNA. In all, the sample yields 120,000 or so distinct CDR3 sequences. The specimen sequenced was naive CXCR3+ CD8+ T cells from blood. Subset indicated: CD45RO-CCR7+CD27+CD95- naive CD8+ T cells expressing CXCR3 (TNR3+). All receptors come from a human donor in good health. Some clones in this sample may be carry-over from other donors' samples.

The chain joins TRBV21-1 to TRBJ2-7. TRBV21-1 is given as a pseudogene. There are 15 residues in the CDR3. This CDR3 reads CASSKWSQLPYEQYF.

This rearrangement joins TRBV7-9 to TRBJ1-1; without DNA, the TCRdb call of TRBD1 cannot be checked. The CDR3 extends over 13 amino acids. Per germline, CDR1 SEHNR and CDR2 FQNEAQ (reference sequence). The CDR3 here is CATRWGDDTEAFF.

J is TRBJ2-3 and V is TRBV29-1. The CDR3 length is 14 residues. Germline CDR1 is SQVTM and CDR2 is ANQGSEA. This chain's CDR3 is CSASRRQSTDTQYF.

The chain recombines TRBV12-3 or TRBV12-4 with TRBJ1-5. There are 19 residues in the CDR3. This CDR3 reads CASIFSPRTKGSGYQPQHF.

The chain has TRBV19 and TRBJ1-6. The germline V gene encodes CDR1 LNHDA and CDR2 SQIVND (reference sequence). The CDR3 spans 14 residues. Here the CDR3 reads CASSITGSNSPLHF.

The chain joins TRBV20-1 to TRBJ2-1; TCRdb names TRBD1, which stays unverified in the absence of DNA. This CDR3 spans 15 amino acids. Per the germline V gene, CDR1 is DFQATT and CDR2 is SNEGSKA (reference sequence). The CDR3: CSASGDDSDYNEQFF.

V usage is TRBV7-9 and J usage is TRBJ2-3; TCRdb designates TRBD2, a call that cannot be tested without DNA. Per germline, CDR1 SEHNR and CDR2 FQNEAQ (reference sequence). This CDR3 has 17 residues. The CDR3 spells CASSSSERVEEADTQYF.

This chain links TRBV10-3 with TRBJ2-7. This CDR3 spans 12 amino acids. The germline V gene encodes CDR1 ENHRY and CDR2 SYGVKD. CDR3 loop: CAISEYGGEQYF.

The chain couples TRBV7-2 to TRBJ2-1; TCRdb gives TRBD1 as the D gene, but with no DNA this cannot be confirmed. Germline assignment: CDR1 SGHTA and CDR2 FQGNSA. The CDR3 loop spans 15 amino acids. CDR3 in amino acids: CASSLGGGPYNEQFF. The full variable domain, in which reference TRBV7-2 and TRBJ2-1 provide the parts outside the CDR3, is GAGVSQSPSNKVTEKGKDVELRCDPISGHTALYWYRQSLGQGLEFLIYFQGNSAPDKSGLPSDRFSAERTGGSVSTLTIQRTQQEDSAVYLCASSLGGGPYNEQFFGPGTRLTVL.

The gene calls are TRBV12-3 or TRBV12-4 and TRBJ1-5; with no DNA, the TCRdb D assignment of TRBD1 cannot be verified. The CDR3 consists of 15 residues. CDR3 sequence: CASSFTRTGHQPQHF.

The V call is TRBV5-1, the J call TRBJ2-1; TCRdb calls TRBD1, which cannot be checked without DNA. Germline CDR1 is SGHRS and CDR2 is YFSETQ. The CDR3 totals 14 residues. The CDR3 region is CASSFGQGGGEQFF.

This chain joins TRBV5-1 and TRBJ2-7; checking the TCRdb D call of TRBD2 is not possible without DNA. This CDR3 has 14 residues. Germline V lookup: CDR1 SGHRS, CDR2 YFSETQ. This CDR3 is CASSLEGLANEQYF.

The CDR3 sequence: CASSQAVSGELFF. V is TRBV14 and J is TRBJ2-2. The CDR3 length is 13 residues. CDR1 is SGHDN and CDR2 is FVKESK in the germline V gene. Full variable domain (rest looked up from reference TRBV14 and TRBJ2-2): EAGVTQFPSHSVIEKGQTVTLRCDPISGHDNLYWYRRVMGKEIKFLLHFVKESKQDESGMPNNRFLAERTGGTYSTLKVQPAELEDSGVYFCASSQAVSGELFFGEGSRLTVL.

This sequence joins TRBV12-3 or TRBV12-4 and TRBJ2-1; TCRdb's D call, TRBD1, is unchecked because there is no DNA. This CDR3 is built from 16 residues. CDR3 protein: CASSPPGQMGVNEQFF.

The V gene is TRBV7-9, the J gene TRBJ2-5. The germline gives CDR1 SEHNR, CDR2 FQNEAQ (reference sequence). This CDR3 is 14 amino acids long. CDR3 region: CASSPPRLQETQYF. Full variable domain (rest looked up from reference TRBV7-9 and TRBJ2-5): DTGVSQNPRHKITKRGQNVTFRCDPISEHNRLYWYRQTLGQGPEFLTYFQNEAQLEKSRLLSDRFSAERPKGSFSTLEIQRTEQGDSAMYLCASSPPRLQETQYFGPGTRLLVL.

Here the CDR3 reads CSATTDTEAFF. The chain links TRBV20-1 to TRBJ1-1; there is no DNA to check the TCRdb D call of TRBD1. The CDR3 consists of 11 residues. In germline, CDR1 is DFQATT, CDR2 SNEGSKA (reference sequence).

CDR3 protein: CASSQDYRAASDTQYF. The V and J genes are TRBV3-1 and TRBJ2-3. CDR1 and CDR2 (germline): LGHDT, YNNKEL (reference sequence). The CDR3 extends over 16 amino acids.

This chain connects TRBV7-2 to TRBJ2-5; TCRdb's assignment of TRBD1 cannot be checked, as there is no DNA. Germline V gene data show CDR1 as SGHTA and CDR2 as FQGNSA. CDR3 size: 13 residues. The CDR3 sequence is CASRRQGEETQYF.

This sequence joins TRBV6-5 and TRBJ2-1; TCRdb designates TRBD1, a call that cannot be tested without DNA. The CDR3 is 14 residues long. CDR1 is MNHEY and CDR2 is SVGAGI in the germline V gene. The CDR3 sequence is CASKISDRVNEQFF.

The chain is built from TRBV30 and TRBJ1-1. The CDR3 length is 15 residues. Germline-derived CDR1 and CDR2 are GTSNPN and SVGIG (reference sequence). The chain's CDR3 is CAWSTLGTANTEAFF. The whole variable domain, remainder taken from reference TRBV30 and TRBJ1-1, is SQTIHQWPATLVQPVGSPLSLECTVEGTSNPNLYWYRQAAGRGLQLLFYSVGIGQISSEVPQNLSASRPQDRQFILSSKKLLLSDSGFYLCAWSTLGTANTEAFFGQGTRLTVV.

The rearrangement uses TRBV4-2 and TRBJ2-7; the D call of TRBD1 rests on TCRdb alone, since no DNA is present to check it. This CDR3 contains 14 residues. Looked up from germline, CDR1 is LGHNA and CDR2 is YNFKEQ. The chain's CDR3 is CASSQVPGGAEQYF.

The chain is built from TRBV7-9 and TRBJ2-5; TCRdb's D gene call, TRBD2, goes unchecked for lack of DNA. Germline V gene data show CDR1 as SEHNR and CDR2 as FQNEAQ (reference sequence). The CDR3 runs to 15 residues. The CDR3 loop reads CASSSSAGVEETQYF.

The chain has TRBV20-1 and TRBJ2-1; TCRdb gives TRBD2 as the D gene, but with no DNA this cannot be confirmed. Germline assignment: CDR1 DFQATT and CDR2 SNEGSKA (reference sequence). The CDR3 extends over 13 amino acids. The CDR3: CSLFSGTTQEQFF.

The CDR3 is CASSLAAGQYQETQYF. This chain links TRBV12-3 or TRBV12-4 with TRBJ2-5. CDR3 length equals 16 residues.

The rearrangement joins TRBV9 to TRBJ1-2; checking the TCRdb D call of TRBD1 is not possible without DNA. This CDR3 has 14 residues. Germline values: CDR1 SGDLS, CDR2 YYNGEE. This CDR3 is CASSRTGGNEGYTF.

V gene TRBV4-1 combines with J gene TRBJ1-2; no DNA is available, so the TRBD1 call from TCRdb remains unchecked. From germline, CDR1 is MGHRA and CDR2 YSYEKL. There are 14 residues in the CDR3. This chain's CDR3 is CASSQGTGPYGYTF.

CDR3 sequence reads: CASSLGDTAYEQYF. The rearrangement links TRBV7-9 to TRBJ2-7; there is no DNA to check the TCRdb D call of TRBD1. The CDR3 runs to 14 residues. Germline V lookup: CDR1 SEHNR, CDR2 FQNEAQ (reference sequence).

This chain's CDR3 is CASSLGDRGPGETQYF. The chain is built from TRBV5-1 and TRBJ2-5; checking the TCRdb D call of TRBD1 is not possible without DNA. The germline V gene encodes CDR1 SGHRS and CDR2 YFSETQ. The CDR3 consists of 16 residues.

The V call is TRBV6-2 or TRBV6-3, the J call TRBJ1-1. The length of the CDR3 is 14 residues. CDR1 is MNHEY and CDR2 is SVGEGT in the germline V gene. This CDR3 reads CASTFAGGNTEAFF.

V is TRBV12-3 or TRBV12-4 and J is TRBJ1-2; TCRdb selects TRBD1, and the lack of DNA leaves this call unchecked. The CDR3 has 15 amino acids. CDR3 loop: CASSLGPPGDYGYTF.